The T cell receptor (beta chain) described here comes from a study of CD8+ T cells in alopecia areata. Study findings and constraints: Among the top 100, expanded CD8+ clones, as well as scalp clonality, were significantly decreased by tofacitinib. Many of the expanded lesional clones endured in scalp and blood while on tofacitinib. Patients shared TCRs less clearly than mice did, possibly owing to HLA.

With regard to this clone: Antigen unknown.

The germline V and J ends were trimmed by 5 bases and 4 bases, with 14 bases remaining between them. The length of the CDR3 is 14 residues. The V gene's germline CDR1 is SGHTA and CDR2 FQGNSA. Treatment described: oral pan-JAK inhibitor, 5-10 mg twice daily. A FACSAria was used to sort CD4+ and CD8+ T cells. These cells came from PBMCs. Following extraction, RNA underwent reverse transcription to cDNA, which served as the sequencing template. TCRdb's table, derived via immunoSEQ multiplex PCR, lists solely in-frame clones and lacks some. The sample has 150,000 to 200,000 clones; around 71% are singletons.

This clonotype was sampled from a human donor with alopecia areata. The chain couples TRBV7-2 to TRBJ2-5; D is perhaps TRBD1 (6 bases). The sample was CD4+ T cells sorted from blood, taken at week 4, from a patient treated with tofacitinib. The CDR3 DNA reads TGTGCCAGCAGCCCGGTTTTAGGGGGAGAGACCCAGTACTTC. Its translation is CASSPVLGGETQYF. The variable domain in full, with the rest retrieved from reference TRBV7-2 and TRBJ2-5, is GAGVSQSPSNKVTEKGKDVELRCDPISGHTALYWYRQSLGQGLEFLIYFQGNSAPDKSGLPSDRFSAERTGGSVSTLTIQRTQQEDSAVYLCASSPVLGGETQYFGPGTRLLVL.